Below, one T cell receptor (beta chain) is given with its context. Its antigen is not identified. These data belong to a study of cytomegalovirus exposure and HLA in healthy donors. Study background: Approximately 85 million unique TCRs from HLA-typed donors were held in an early release of data. Overall study results and limits: Later on, an analysis found that several of the most significant clusters appeared to be linked to common viral pathogens, which included parvovirus B19. TCR beta V- and J-gene trimming was later associated with a missense DCLRE1C variant.

The primer mix had 60 Vbeta and 13 Jbeta primers. As processed by the authors: In a later analysis, 8.5 million to 14 million of tens of millions of unique beta chains occurred in at least two donors. The protocol was immunoSEQ multiplex PCR, while the TCRdb copy is restricted to in-frame clones and leaves out a portion. For V, J and clone size, that table is used; D and trimming come from the DNA. The sample records about 150,000 clones, about 70% being singletons. In germline, CDR1 is MDHEN, CDR2 SYDVKM. The CDR3 has 13 amino acids. The V gene end was trimmed by 7 bases and the J gene end by 3 bases; junction bases not matched to a gene: 2.

The sequence derives from a male donor in good health and CMV-seronegative. The source material was PBMCs. The chain is built from TRBV28 and TRBJ2-3; 9 bases line up with TRBD1. Here the CDR3 DNA reads TGTGCCAGCACCGGGACAGGGACAGATACGCAGTATTTT. Its protein is CASTGTGTDTQYF.